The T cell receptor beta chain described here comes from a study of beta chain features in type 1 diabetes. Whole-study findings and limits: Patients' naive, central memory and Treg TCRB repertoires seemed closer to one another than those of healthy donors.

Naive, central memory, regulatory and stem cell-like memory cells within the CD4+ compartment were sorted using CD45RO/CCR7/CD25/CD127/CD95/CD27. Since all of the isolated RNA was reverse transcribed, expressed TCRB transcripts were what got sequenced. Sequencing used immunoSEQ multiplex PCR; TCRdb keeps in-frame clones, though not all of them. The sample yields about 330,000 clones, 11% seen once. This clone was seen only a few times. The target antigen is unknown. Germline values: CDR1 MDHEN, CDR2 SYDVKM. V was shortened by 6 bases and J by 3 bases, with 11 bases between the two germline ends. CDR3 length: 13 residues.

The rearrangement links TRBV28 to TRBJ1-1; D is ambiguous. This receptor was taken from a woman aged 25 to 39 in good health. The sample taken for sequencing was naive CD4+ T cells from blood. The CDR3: CASRPAGYTEAFF. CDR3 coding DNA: TGTGCCAGCAGACCCGCGGGCTACACTGAAGCTTTCTTT. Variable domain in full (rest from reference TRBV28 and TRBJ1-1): DVKVTQSSRYLVKRTGEKVFLECVQDMDHENMFWYRQDPGLGLRLIYFSYDVKMKEKGDIPEGYSVSREKKERFSLILESASTNQTSMYLCASRPAGYTEAFFGQGTRLTVV.